This T cell receptor (beta chain) was recorded in a study of blood T cells in healthy people across ages. Study findings and constraints: Diversity was estimated from one million T cells, and these estimates were considered underestimates.

The use of a sample-barcoded 5' primer and a J-beta primer mix characterized a second PCR of about 6 to 11 cycles. MiXCR was run by TCRdb on the 5' RACE reads, yielding one entry per CDR3 protein. The repertoire holds about 1.1 million distinct CDR3 sequences, with approximately 38% as singletons. This clonotype was observed a handful of times. Antigen unknown. Donors each provided 7.5 to 10 milliliters of peripheral blood. With each sample, at least 6 micrograms of total RNA were extracted. Trimming pared 6 bases from V and 6 bases from J, leaving 11 bases between. This CDR3 has 12 residues. The germline gives CDR1 MNHNY, CDR2 SVGAGI (reference sequence).

The specimen sequenced was blood. This rearrangement joins TRBV6-6 to TRBJ1-2, with no clear D. The sequence derives from a man aged 18-30 years in good health. CDR3 nucleotide sequence: TGTGCCAGCAGGCAAAGGGAGGATGGCTACACCTTC. Its translation is CASRQREDGYTF.